This TCR beta chain was profiled in a study of blood T cell repertoires in COVID-19. Assay used: immunoSEQ multiplex PCR; TCRdb lists only in-frame clones, some missing. The sample includes hundreds of thousands of clones, about 89% of them seen just once. CDR3 size: 16 residues. The germline V and J ends were trimmed by 3 bases and 0 bases, with 12 bases remaining between them. In germline, CDR1 is SGHVS, CDR2 FQNEAQ. The V call is TRBV7-8, the J call TRBJ1-3; maybe TRBD1 (5 bases). This TCR was recovered from a woman aged 25 to 39 who had recovered from COVID-19. The specimen was PBMCs or T cells enriched from blood (not recorded which). The CDR3 spells CASSLRDLSSGNTIYF. Here the CDR3 DNA reads TGTGCCAGCAGCTTGAGGGACTTAAGCTCTGGAAACACCATATATTTT.